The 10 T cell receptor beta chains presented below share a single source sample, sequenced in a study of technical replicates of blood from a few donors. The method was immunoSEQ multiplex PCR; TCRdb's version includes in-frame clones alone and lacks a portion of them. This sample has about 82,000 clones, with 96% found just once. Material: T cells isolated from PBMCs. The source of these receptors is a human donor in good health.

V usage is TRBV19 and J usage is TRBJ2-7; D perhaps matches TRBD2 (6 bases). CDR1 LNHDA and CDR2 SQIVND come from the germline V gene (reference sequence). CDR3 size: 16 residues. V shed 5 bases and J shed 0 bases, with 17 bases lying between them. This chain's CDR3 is CASSPRLGGSSYEQYF. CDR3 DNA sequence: TGTGCCAGTAGTCCCCGTCTTGGGGGGAGCTCCTACGAGCAGTACTTC.

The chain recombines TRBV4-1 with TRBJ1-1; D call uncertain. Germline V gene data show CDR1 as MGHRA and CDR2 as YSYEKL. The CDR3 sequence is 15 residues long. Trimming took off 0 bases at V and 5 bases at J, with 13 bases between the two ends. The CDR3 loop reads CASSQDWRGKTEAFF. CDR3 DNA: TGCGCCAGCAGCCAAGACTGGCGGGGAAAGACTGAAGCTTTCTTT.

CDR3: CASSLVQGFGNQPQHF. The CDR3 DNA follows: TGTGCCAGCAGCTTAGTACAGGGTTTTGGCAATCAGCCCCAGCATTTT. The gene calls are TRBV7-9 and TRBJ1-5; D is perhaps TRBD1 (6 bases). Germline V lookup: CDR1 SEHNR, CDR2 FQNEAQ (reference sequence). The CDR3 has 16 residues. V lost 1 base to trimming and J lost 2 bases, with 12 bases between them.

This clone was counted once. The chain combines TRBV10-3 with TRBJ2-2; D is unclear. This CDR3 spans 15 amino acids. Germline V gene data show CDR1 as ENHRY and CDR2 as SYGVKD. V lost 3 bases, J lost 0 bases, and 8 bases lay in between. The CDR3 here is CAISDGGTNTGELFF. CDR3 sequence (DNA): TGTGCCATCAGTGACGGCGGAACGAACACCGGGGAGCTGTTTTTT.

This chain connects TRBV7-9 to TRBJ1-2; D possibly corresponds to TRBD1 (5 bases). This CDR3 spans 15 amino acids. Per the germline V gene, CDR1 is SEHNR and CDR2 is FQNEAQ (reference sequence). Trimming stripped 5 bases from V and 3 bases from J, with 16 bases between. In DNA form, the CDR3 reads TGTGCCAGCAGCCCCCCTCGTGGACACTACTATGGCTACACCTTC. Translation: CASSPPRGHYYGYTF.

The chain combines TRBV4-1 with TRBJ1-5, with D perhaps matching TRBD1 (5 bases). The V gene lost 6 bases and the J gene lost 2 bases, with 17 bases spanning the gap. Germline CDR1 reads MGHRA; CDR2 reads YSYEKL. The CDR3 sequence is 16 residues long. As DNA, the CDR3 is TGCGCCAGCAGGCCTGCGGGGGATCTGGGCAATCAGCCCCAGCATTTT. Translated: CASRPAGDLGNQPQHF.

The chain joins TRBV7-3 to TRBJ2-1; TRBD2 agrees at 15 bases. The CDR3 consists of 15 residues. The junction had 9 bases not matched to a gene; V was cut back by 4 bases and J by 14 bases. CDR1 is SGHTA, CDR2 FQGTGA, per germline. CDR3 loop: CASSSTGTSGRPEFF. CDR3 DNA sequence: TGTGCCAGCAGCTCCACGGGGACTAGCGGGAGGCCCGAGTTCTTC.

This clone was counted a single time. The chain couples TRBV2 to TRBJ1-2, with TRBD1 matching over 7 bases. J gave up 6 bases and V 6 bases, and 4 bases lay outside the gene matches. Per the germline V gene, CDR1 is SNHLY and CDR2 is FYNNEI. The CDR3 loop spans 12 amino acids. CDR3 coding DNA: TGTGCCAGCAGATTTACAGGGGATGGCTACACCTTC. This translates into CASRFTGDGYTF.

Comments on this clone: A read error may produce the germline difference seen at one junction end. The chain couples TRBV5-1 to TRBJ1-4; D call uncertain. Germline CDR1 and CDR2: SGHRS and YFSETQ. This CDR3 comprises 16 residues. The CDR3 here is CASSFMTAGSNDKLFF. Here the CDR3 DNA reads TGCGCCAGCAGCTTTATGACCGCGGGGTCCAATGACAAACTGTTTTTT.

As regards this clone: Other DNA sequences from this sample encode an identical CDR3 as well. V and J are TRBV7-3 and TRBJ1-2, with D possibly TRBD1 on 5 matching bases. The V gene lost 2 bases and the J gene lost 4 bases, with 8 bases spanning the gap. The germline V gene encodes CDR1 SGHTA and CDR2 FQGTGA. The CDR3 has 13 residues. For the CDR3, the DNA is TGTGCCAGCAGCTTAGGGACTGGCTATGGCTACACCTTC. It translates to CASSLGTGYGYTF.